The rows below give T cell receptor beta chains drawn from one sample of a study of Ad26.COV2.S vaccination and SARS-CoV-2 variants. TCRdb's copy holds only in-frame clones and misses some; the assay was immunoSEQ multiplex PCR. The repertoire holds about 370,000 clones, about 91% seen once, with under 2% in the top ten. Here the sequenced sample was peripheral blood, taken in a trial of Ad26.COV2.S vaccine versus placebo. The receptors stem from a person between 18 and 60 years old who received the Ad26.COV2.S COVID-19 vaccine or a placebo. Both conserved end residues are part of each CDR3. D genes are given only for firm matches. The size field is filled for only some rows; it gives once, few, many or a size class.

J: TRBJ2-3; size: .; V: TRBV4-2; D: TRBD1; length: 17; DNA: TGTGCCAGCAGCCAAGATGGCACAGGGGGCAACACAGATACGCAGTATTTT; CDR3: CASSQDGTGGNTDTQYF
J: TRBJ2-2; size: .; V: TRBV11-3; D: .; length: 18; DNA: TGTGCCAGCAGCTTAGATCAAACAGGAAGGGGAAACACCGGGGAGCTGTTTTTT; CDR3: CASSLDQTGRGNTGELFF
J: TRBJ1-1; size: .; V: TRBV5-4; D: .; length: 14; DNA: TGTGCCAGCAGCTTGGGACCCTCGGGGACTGAAGCTTTCTTT; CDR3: CASSLGPSGTEAFF
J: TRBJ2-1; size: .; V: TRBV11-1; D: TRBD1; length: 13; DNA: TGTGCCAGCACGGGACAGGGGGCATGGGAGCAGTTCTTC; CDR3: CASTGQGAWEQFF
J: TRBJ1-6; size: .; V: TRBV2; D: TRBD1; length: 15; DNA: TGTGCCAGCAACGAGGGGGCAAGGGGTAATTCACCCCTCCACTTT; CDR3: CASNEGARGNSPLHF
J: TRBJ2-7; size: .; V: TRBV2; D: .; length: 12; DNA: TGTGCCAGCAGGGTGGCCCCCTACGAGCAGTACTTC; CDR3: CASRVAPYEQYF
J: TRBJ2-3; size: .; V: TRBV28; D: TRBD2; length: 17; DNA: TGTGCCAGCAGTCCCTTTTTAGGAAGCGGGAGTGAAGATACGCAGTATTTT; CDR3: CASSPFLGSGSEDTQYF
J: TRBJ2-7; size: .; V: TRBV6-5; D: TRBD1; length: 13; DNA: TGTGCCAGCAGTTCGACAGGGCGGGACGAGCAGTACTTC; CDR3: CASSSTGRDEQYF
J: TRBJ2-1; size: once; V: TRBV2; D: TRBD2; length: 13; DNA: TGTGCCAGCAACGCCTTAGCGGGAGTTGAGCAGTTCTTC; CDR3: CASNALAGVEQFF
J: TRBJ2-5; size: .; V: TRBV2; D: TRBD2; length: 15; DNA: TGTGCCAGCAGTGGACTAGCGGGAGGTATGGAGACCCAGTACTTC; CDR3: CASSGLAGGMETQYF
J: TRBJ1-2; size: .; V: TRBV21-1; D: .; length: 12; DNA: TGTGCCAGCAGCTGGCCGGTCTATGGCTACACCTTC; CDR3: CASSWPVYGYTF
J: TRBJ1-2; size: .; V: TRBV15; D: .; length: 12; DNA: TGTGCCACCAGCAGAGAAGGGTATGGCTACACCTTC; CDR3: CATSREGYGYTF
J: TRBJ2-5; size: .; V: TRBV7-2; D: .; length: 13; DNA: TGTGCCAGCAGCCCCCGCCCCAAGGAGACCCAGTACTTC; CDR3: CASSPRPKETQYF
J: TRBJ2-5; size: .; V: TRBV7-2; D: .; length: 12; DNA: TGTGCCAGCAGCCAACCTCCTGAGACCCAGTACTTC; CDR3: CASSQPPETQYF
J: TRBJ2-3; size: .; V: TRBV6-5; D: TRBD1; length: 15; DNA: TGTGCCAGCAGCTACCGGACAGGGGCTGGAGATACGCAGTATTTT; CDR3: CASSYRTGAGDTQYF
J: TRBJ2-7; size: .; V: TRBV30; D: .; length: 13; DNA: TGTGCCTGGAGTGTAGGGCTGGAAGGCGAGCAGTACTTC; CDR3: CAWSVGLEGEQYF
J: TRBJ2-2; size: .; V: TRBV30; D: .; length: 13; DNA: TGTGCCGGTAGCGCAGCGAACACCGGGGAGCTGTTTTTT; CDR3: CAGSAANTGELFF
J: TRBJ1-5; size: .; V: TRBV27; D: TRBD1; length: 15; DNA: TGTGCCAGCCAGCCCTCCGGACAGGTTAGCCAGCCCCAGCATTTT; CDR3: CASQPSGQVSQPQHF